A single sample gave rise to the 20 T cell receptor beta chains below, sequenced in a study of blood T cell repertoires in COVID-19. The table came from immunoSEQ multiplex PCR; TCRdb's copy has only in-frame clones and leaves some out. The repertoire holds 250,000 to 400,000 clones, with 85% to 90% as singletons. The specimen was peripheral blood. These TCRs come from a woman younger than 45 with COVID-19, enrolled during active disease.

The chain joins TRBV19 to TRBJ2-7; no firm D call. V lost 0 bases, J lost 0 bases, and 12 bases lay in between. CDR3 size: 16 residues. Germline lookup yields CDR1 LNHDA and CDR2 SQIVND (reference sequence). CDR3 region: CASSIELKTASYEQYF. In DNA form, the CDR3 reads TGTGCCAGTAGTATAGAATTAAAGACTGCCTCCTACGAGCAGTACTTC. Full variable domain (missing parts from reference TRBV19 and TRBJ2-7): DGGITQSPKYLFRKEGQNVTLSCEQNLNHDAMYWYRQDPGQGLRLIYYSQIVNDFQKGDIAEGYSVSREKKESFPLTVTSAQKNPTAFYLCASSIELKTASYEQYFGPGTRLTVT.

The chain is built from TRBV2 and TRBJ1-5; TRBD1 agrees at 7 bases. V was clipped by 6 bases and J by 1 base; unmatched bases: 9. The CDR3 is 16 residues long. Germline-derived CDR1 and CDR2 are SNHLY and FYNNEI. CDR3 region: CASRSRTGVSNQPQHF. CDR3 sequence (DNA): TGTGCCAGCAGGAGCCGTACAGGGGTCAGCAATCAGCCCCAGCATTTT.

The V call is TRBV20-1, the J call TRBJ2-1, with 14 bases lining up with TRBD2. After removal of 3 bases from V and 2 bases from J, the junction contained 9 bases not matched to a gene. This CDR3 is built from 18 residues. CDR1 is DFQATT and CDR2 is SNEGSKA in the germline V gene (reference sequence). The DNA of the CDR3 is TGCAGTGCTAGTAGGGCTGGGACTAGCGGGAGAGCCTACAATGAGCAGTTCTTC. Protein: CSASRAGTSGRAYNEQFF.

This chain uses TRBV2 with TRBJ1-1; a weak D match, TRBD1 (6 bases). CDR3 length: 15 amino acids. V lost 0 bases and J lost 3, with 11 bases in between. Germline V gene data show CDR1 as SNHLY and CDR2 as FYNNEI. CDR3 nucleotide sequence: TGTGCCAGCAGTGAAGCGCGGGGGCAGGACACTGAAGCTTTCTTT. As protein: CASSEARGQDTEAFF.

V usage is TRBV30 and J usage is TRBJ2-5, with TRBD2 matching 8 bases. Germline V gene data show CDR1 as GTSNPN and CDR2 as SVGIG (reference sequence). This CDR3 is 16 amino acids long. V shed 1 base and J 3 bases; nucleotides not matched to a gene: 10. The CDR3 here is CAWSGGLTSAEETQYF. As DNA, the CDR3 is TGTGCCTGGAGTGGGGGACTGACTAGCGCCGAAGAGACCCAGTACTTC. Based on the CDR3 plus reference TRBV30 and TRBJ2-5, the full variable domain is SQTIHQWPATLVQPVGSPLSLECTVEGTSNPNLYWYRQAAGRGLQLLFYSVGIGQISSEVPQNLSASRPQDRQFILSSKKLLLSDSGFYLCAWSGGLTSAEETQYFGPGTRLLVL.

This chain uses TRBV2 with TRBJ1-2, with D possibly being TRBD1 (5 bases). Between the trimmed V and J ends, which lost 2 bases and 6 bases, there was a span of 13 bases. The V gene's germline CDR1 is SNHLY and CDR2 FYNNEI. This CDR3 spans 14 amino acids. The CDR3 loop reads CASSEQMAGDGYTF. As DNA, the CDR3 is TGTGCCAGCAGTGAACAGATGGCGGGGGATGGCTACACCTTC. The full variable domain, rest sourced from reference TRBV2 and TRBJ1-2, is EPEVTQTPSHQVTQMGQEVILRCVPISNHLYFYWYRQILGQKVEFLVSFYNNEISEKSEIFDDQFSVERPDGSNFTLKIRSTKLEDSAMYFCASSEQMAGDGYTFGSGTRLTVV.

Only a few counts were recorded for this clone. V is TRBV7-3 and J is TRBJ2-2, with TRBD2 identical over 13 bases. The CDR3 covers 16 residues. Trimming took 5 bases from V and 4 from J; bases not matched to a gene: 4. Germline CDR1 is SGHTA and CDR2 is FQGTGA. The CDR3 loop is CASSPGLAGPTGELFF. In DNA form, the CDR3 reads TGTGCCAGCAGCCCGGGACTAGCGGGGCCCACCGGGGAGCTGTTTTTT.

The chain is built from TRBV5-1 and TRBJ2-7; 11 nucleotides line up with TRBD1. Germline CDR1 reads SGHRS; CDR2 reads YFSETQ. V lost 4 bases, J lost 5 bases, and 11 bases stayed unmatched. CDR3 length: 16 amino acids. CDR3 sequence reads: CASSPGQGAKMHEQYF. In nucleotides, the CDR3 is TGCGCCAGCAGCCCCGGACAGGGGGCGAAAATGCACGAGCAGTACTTC.

The chain joins TRBV19 to TRBJ2-2, with a tentative D call TRBD1 (6 bases). The CDR3 runs 14 residues. Per the germline V gene, CDR1 is LNHDA and CDR2 is SQIVND (reference sequence). V was shortened by 3 bases and J by 5 bases, with 10 bases between the two germline ends. The CDR3, as DNA: TGTGCCAGTAGTATGGGACAAACAACCGGGGAGCTGTTTTTT. It yields the protein CASSMGQTTGELFF.

CDR3 loop: CASSEGQPQHF. The CDR3 bases are TGTGCCAGTAGTGAGGGTCAGCCCCAGCATTTT. The chain carries TRBV19 and TRBJ1-5; the D is unclear. Germline V gene sequence: CDR1 LNHDA, CDR2 SQIVND (reference sequence). The CDR3 extends over 11 amino acids. V lost 5 bases and J 6 bases, leaving 5 bases between the germline ends. Together with reference TRBV19 and TRBJ1-5, the CDR3 gives the full variable domain: DGGITQSPKYLFRKEGQNVTLSCEQNLNHDAMYWYRQDPGQGLRLIYYSQIVNDFQKGDIAEGYSVSREKKESFPLTVTSAQKNPTAFYLCASSEGQPQHFGDGTRLSIL.

The chain links TRBV27 to TRBJ2-1; 16 nucleotides align to TRBD2. V was pared by 6 bases and J by 7 bases, with 12 bases of the junction left unmatched. There are 18 residues in the CDR3. The germline gives CDR1 MNHEY, CDR2 SMNVEV (reference sequence). The CDR3 region has the DNA TGTGCCAGCAGCCCGGGACTAGCGGGAGGGCCTACGGGGAATGAGCAGTTCTTC. Amino acid sequence: CASSPGLAGGPTGNEQFF.

J is TRBJ2-7 and V is TRBV12-3 or TRBV12-4; the D gene is possibly TRBD2 (5 bases). The length of the CDR3 is 13 residues. Trimming cost V 6 bases and J 2 bases, with 11 bases left between them. The CDR3 DNA is TGTGCCAGCAGCACAGCGGAACCCTACGAGCAGTACTTC. Protein: CASSTAEPYEQYF.

V gene TRBV27 combines with J gene TRBJ1-1; D unresolved. V lost 3 bases to trimming and J lost 7 bases, with 6 bases between them. Germline lookup yields CDR1 MNHEY and CDR2 SMNVEV (reference sequence). This CDR3 region has 11 residues. The DNA of the CDR3 is TGTGCCAGCAGTTTGGGCAGTGAAGCTTTCTTT. Translation: CASSLGSEAFF.

J is TRBJ2-1 and V is TRBV25-1; 7 bases fit TRBD2. Trimming removed 4 bases from V and 0 bases from J; junction bases left unmatched: 6. Per the germline V gene, CDR1 is MGHDK and CDR2 is SYGVNS. This CDR3 spans 16 amino acids. CDR3 in DNA: TGTGCCAGCAGTGCCCACGGCGGGAGCTCCTACAATGAGCAGTTCTTC. It codes for CASSAHGGSSYNEQFF.

CDR3 bases: TGTGCCAGCAGCCAGTTGGGAGAATTCATCACACGCATGAACACTGAAGCTTTCTTT. It yields the protein CASSQLGEFITRMNTEAFF. The chain combines TRBV7-6 with TRBJ1-1; no reliable D call. CDR3 size: 19 residues. V gave up 5 bases and J gave up 0 bases, with 25 bases separating them. Germline loops: CDR1 SGHVS, CDR2 FNYEAQ.

The genes are TRBV27 and TRBJ1-4; no firm D call. The CDR3 is 14 amino acids. Per germline, CDR1 MNHEY and CDR2 SMNVEV (reference sequence). Trimming shortened V by 9 bases and J by 2 bases, and 13 bases separated the two germline ends. The CDR3 spells CASTRGSTNEKLFF. In DNA, the CDR3 is TGTGCCAGTACTCGAGGTTCGACTAATGAAAAACTGTTTTTT.

The rearrangement links TRBV5-5 to TRBJ2-7, with 9 bases lining up with TRBD2. Per the germline V gene, CDR1 is SGHKS and CDR2 is YYEKEE (reference sequence). With 0 bases clipped from V and 6 bases from J, the junction kept 7 bases outside the gene matches. The CDR3 runs to 15 residues. Written as DNA, the CDR3 is TGTGCCAGCAGCTTGGATCCGGGACTAGCCAGCGAGCAGTACTTC. It encodes CASSLDPGLASEQYF. The full variable domain, its missing parts supplied by reference TRBV5-5 and TRBJ2-7, is DAGVTQSPTHLIKTRGQQVTLRCSPISGHKSVSWYQQVLGQGPQFIFQYYEKEERGRGNFPDRFSARQFPNYSSELNVNALLLGDSALYLCASSLDPGLASEQYFGPGTRLTVT.

This rearrangement joins TRBV19 to TRBJ1-2, with 7 bases lining up with TRBD1. The CDR3 has 14 residues. Germline assignment: CDR1 LNHDA and CDR2 SQIVND (reference sequence). V was pared by 4 bases and J by 4 bases, with 6 bases of the junction left unmatched. As DNA, the CDR3 is TGTGCCAGTAGTAGAAACCGGGACAGCTATGGCTACACCTTC. Protein product: CASSRNRDSYGYTF.

A remark on this clone: Other nucleotide sequences in the sample specify the same CDR3. The genes are TRBV5-1 and TRBJ1-4; tentative D call: TRBD1 (6 bases). Germline loops: CDR1 SGHRS, CDR2 YFSETQ. V lost 4 bases and J lost 0, with 7 bases in between. This CDR3 is built from 14 residues. The CDR3 reads CASSPGATNEKLFF. Written as DNA, the CDR3 is TGCGCCAGCAGCCCAGGGGCAACTAATGAAAAACTGTTTTTT.

The rearrangement links TRBV7-2 to TRBJ2-3; no clear D gene. The CDR3 sequence is 12 residues long. V was trimmed by 4 bases and J by 4 bases, leaving 6 bases between them. Germline assignment: CDR1 SGHTA and CDR2 FQGNSA. Here the CDR3 reads CASSSFPDTQYF. CDR3 coding DNA: TGTGCCAGCAGCTCGTTCCCAGATACGCAGTATTTT. The whole variable domain, filled in from reference TRBV7-2 and TRBJ2-3, reads GAGVSQSPSNKVTEKGKDVELRCDPISGHTALYWYRQSLGQGLEFLIYFQGNSAPDKSGLPSDRFSAERTGGSVSTLTIQRTQQEDSAVYLCASSSFPDTQYFGPGTRLTVL.